Detailed here is one TCR beta chain. The antigen is undetermined. This sample is drawn from a study of OX40 agonist ivuxolimab in advanced cancers. Overall study context: One hepatocellular carcinoma and a couple of cutaneous melanoma patients partially responded.

Study-wide points: Near-lowest levels of clonal expansion characterized partial responders at 0.1-3.0 mg/kg. Expanded clones were, on average, more numerous among CD8+ T cells than CD4+. Dose levels from 0.1 to 3.0 mg/kg saw CD4+ and CD8+ blood T cells expand clonally by week 6.

The CDR3 loop spans 18 amino acids. Clones were read by immunoSEQ multiplex PCR, and TCRdb kept only the in-frame ones, dropping some. The sample carries tens of thousands of clones, less than 90% recorded once. This sequence was found in an adult with an advanced solid tumor such as melanoma, head and neck, liver or kidney cancer. The V call is TRBV21-1, the J call TRBJ1-5; the tabulated D call, TRBD1, remains unverified against the DNA. TRBV21-1 is a known pseudogene. This specimen was CD4+ or CD8+ T cells sorted from blood, taken in a trial of the OX40 agonist ivuxolimab. CDR3 DNA: TGTGCCAGCAGCACCGCGATGAAGGCAGGATATAGCAATCAGCCCCAGCATTTT. It is translated as CASSTAMKAGYSNQPQHF.